The 21 T cell receptor beta chains listed next were all sequenced from one sample in a study of beta chain features in type 1 diabetes. Notes on the study in general: Among all four CD4+ subsets, Type 1 diabetes patients had TCRB CDR3s that were moderately but significantly shorter.

No antigens are known for them. The isolated RNA, all of it, was reverse transcribed, so expressed TCRB transcripts were what got sequenced. Using immunoSEQ multiplex PCR, the repertoire was profiled, and TCRdb retains in-frame clones only, with some absent. Of around 690,000 clones listed, about an eighth are singletons. Sequencing was performed on naive CD4+ T cells from blood. These receptors came from a man aged 25 to 40 with type 1 diabetes.

This clone was recorded a few times. The rearrangement uses TRBV11-3 and TRBJ2-1, with 7 bases identical to TRBD2. Germline assignment: CDR1 SGHNT and CDR2 YENEEA. The ends lost 1 base at V and 6 bases at J; junction bases unmatched: 0. The CDR3 has 13 residues. CDR3 region: CASSLAGGNEQFF. In DNA, the CDR3 is TGTGCCAGCAGCTTAGCGGGGGGCAATGAGCAGTTCTTC.

The chain recombines TRBV7-2 with TRBJ2-7; D perhaps matches TRBD1 (7 bases). The CDR3 consists of 15 residues. The V end was cut by 5 bases, the J end by 4 bases, with 18 bases between. In germline, CDR1 is SGHTA, CDR2 FQGNSA. The CDR3 DNA follows: TGTGCCAGCAGCCTGATGGACAGGCGGGGATACGAGCAGTACTTC. It specifies CASSLMDRRGYEQYF.

This clone was seen a few times. V usage is TRBV18 and J usage is TRBJ2-3, with a weak D call TRBD1 (6 bases). V dropped 4 bases and J dropped 5 bases, with 25 bases sitting between them. Germline values: CDR1 KGHSH, CDR2 LQKENI. This CDR3 contains 18 residues. CDR3 DNA: TGTGCCAGCTCACGCCGTTACGTGACAGGACAGTTGGGAGATACGCAGTATTTT. Protein sequence: CASSRRYVTGQLGDTQYF.

This clone turned up a few times. Here the CDR3 reads CASSMYGGETNYGYTF. DNA of the CDR3: TGTGCCAGTAGTATGTACGGGGGAGAGACTAACTATGGCTACACCTTC. This chain uses TRBV19 with TRBJ1-2; D possibly corresponds to TRBD1 (5 bases). This CDR3 contains 16 residues. With 3 bases removed from V and 0 bases from J, the gap between germline ends came to 14 bases. Per germline, CDR1 LNHDA and CDR2 SQIVND (reference sequence).

V gene TRBV16 combines with J gene TRBJ1-5; 7 bases are a match to TRBD1. The CDR3 spans 15 residues. The V gene's germline CDR1 is KGHSY and CDR2 FQNENV. V was clipped by 6 bases and J by 4 bases; unmatched bases: 9. CDR3 DNA sequence: TGTGCCAGCAGTCATAGACAGGGAGGTAATCAGCCCCAGCATTTT. As protein: CASSHRQGGNQPQHF.

This clone appeared a few times. V and J are TRBV29-1 and TRBJ1-4; 8 positions match TRBD1. This CDR3 contains 13 residues. The junction had 4 bases not matched to a gene; V was cut back by 4 bases and J by 6 bases. Germline V CDR1 and CDR2: SQVTM, ANQGSEA. The CDR3 coding sequence is TGCAGCGTTGTGAAACAGGGGGATGAAAAACTGTTTTTT. This encodes CSVVKQGDEKLFF.

This clone turned up a few times. This sequence joins TRBV4-2 and TRBJ2-1; 8 bases align to TRBD2. Germline V lookup: CDR1 LGHNA, CDR2 YNFKEQ. The CDR3 totals 16 residues. V dropped 1 base and J dropped 8; count of bases not matched to a gene: 10. The CDR3 is CASSQVSGEPVDEQFF. In DNA, the CDR3 is TGTGCCAGCAGCCAAGTTAGCGGGGAGCCAGTGGATGAGCAGTTCTTC.

The V call is TRBV4-3, the J call TRBJ1-2; D is ambiguous. The length of the CDR3 is 14 residues. The V and J ends lost 0 bases and 6 bases respectively, with 11 bases between them. Germline V CDR1 and CDR2: LGHNA, YSLEER. CDR3 loop: CASSQEFKGNGYTF. The CDR3 DNA sequence: TGCGCCAGCAGCCAAGAATTTAAGGGAAATGGCTACACCTTC.

The sample holds a few counts of this clone. V and J are TRBV2 and TRBJ1-5; no clear D gene. Germline V CDR1 and CDR2: SNHLY, FYNNEI. Trimming stripped 6 bases from V and 0 bases from J, with 6 bases between. CDR3 length: 13 residues. The CDR3 spells CASRTLSNQPQHF. Written as DNA, the CDR3 is TGTGCCAGCAGGACTCTTAGCAATCAGCCCCAGCATTTT. The full variable domain, rest sourced from reference TRBV2 and TRBJ1-5, is EPEVTQTPSHQVTQMGQEVILRCVPISNHLYFYWYRQILGQKVEFLVSFYNNEISEKSEIFDDQFSVERPDGSNFTLKIRSTKLEDSAMYFCASRTLSNQPQHFGDGTRLSIL.

This clone showed up just a few times. This chain uses TRBV25-1 with TRBJ1-3, with TRBD1 matching over 9 bases. The germline CDR1 and CDR2 sequences are MGHDK and SYGVNS. This CDR3 contains 18 residues. Trimming removed 1 base from V and 0 bases from J; junction bases left unmatched: 7. CDR3 coding DNA: TGTGCCAGCAGTGAATCAAGGGGACAGGGTTACTCTGGAAACACCATATATTTT. This sequence encodes CASSESRGQGYSGNTIYF.

The chain combines TRBV30 with TRBJ2-7; D is perhaps TRBD1 (6 bases). The germline gives CDR1 GTSNPN, CDR2 SVGIG (reference sequence). Trimming removed 3 bases at V and 0 bases at J, with 12 bases between. The CDR3 is made up of 14 amino acids. As DNA, the CDR3 is TGTGCCTGGAGGAAGGGGGAGAGCTCCTACGAGCAGTACTTC. Translated, it gives CAWRKGESSYEQYF.

The chain combines TRBV18 with TRBJ2-7, with 9 bases identical to TRBD1. The germline CDR1 and CDR2 sequences are KGHSH and LQKENI. Trimming cost V 8 bases and J 3 bases; bases outside gene matches: 11. This CDR3 is 15 amino acids long. The CDR3 nucleotides read TGTGCCAGCACCCAGTCCGGGACAGGGTACTACGAGCAGTACTTC. Translated: CASTQSGTGYYEQYF.

This clone was found a few times. This chain joins TRBV2 and TRBJ1-5, with D perhaps matching TRBD1 (5 bases). CDR1 and CDR2 (germline): SNHLY, FYNNEI. V was trimmed by 6 bases and J by 1 base, leaving 13 bases between them. The length of the CDR3 is 15 residues. DNA of the CDR3: TGTGCCAGCAGCCGGCAGGGTGGGAGCAATCAGCCCCAGCATTTT. Translation gives CASSRQGGSNQPQHF. Looking up the rest from reference TRBV2 and TRBJ1-5 gives the full variable domain: EPEVTQTPSHQVTQMGQEVILRCVPISNHLYFYWYRQILGQKVEFLVSFYNNEISEKSEIFDDQFSVERPDGSNFTLKIRSTKLEDSAMYFCASSRQGGSNQPQHFGDGTRLSIL.

This clone was seen only a few times. The CDR3 sequence is CASAEGQRTDTQYF. The CDR3 DNA follows: TGTGCCAGCGCCGAGGGACAGCGCACAGATACGCAGTATTTT. V usage is TRBV28 and J usage is TRBJ2-3, with TRBD1 matching over 7 bases. V lost 8 bases to trimming and J lost 1 base; unmatched junction nucleotides: 6. Germline V gene lookup returns CDR1 MDHEN and CDR2 SYDVKM. The CDR3 has 14 residues. Looking up the rest from reference TRBV28 and TRBJ2-3 gives the full variable domain: DVKVTQSSRYLVKRTGEKVFLECVQDMDHENMFWYRQDPGLGLRLIYFSYDVKMKEKGDIPEGYSVSREKKERFSLILESASTNQTSMYLCASAEGQRTDTQYFGPGTRLTVL.

V and J are TRBV15 and TRBJ1-2, with a tentative D call TRBD1 (6 bases). The CDR3 has 16 amino acids. The germline gives CDR1 LNHNV, CDR2 YYDKDF (reference sequence). Trimming stripped 1 base from V and 8 bases from J, with 20 bases between. DNA of the CDR3: TGTGCCACCAGCAGAGGTCTCACGGACAGATCCATGGGCTACACCTTC. Translated, it gives CATSRGLTDRSMGYTF.

The sample holds a few counts of this clone. The V gene is TRBV9, the J gene TRBJ2-5; 13 positions match TRBD2. Germline loops: CDR1 SGDLS, CDR2 YYNGEE. CDR3 length: 16 amino acids. The trim removed 2 bases at V and 4 bases at J, leaving 5 bases unmatched. CDR3 nucleotides: TGTGCCAGCAGCGTTACGGGACTAGCGGGGAGAGAGACCCAGTACTTC. Amino acids: CASSVTGLAGRETQYF. Combining the CDR3 with reference TRBV9 and TRBJ2-5 gives the whole variable domain DSGVTQTPKHLITATGQRVTLRCSPRSGDLSVYWYQQSLDQGLQFLIQYYNGEERAKGNILERFSAQQFPDLHSELNLSSLELGDSALYFCASSVTGLAGRETQYFGPGTRLLVL.

This clone was counted only a few times. V is TRBV7-8 and J is TRBJ1-2; 8 bases match TRBD1. V shed 7 bases, J shed 0 bases, and the junction held 13 bases outside the gene matches. In germline, CDR1 is SGHVS, CDR2 FQNEAQ. The CDR3 contains 17 residues. CDR3 sequence: CASKRDGTGGANYGYTF. CDR3 DNA sequence: TGTGCCAGCAAGAGAGATGGGACAGGAGGAGCTAACTATGGCTACACCTTC. Together with reference TRBV7-8 and TRBJ1-2, the CDR3 gives the full variable domain: GAGVSQSPRYKVAKRGQDVALRCDPISGHVSLFWYQQALGQGPEFLTYFQNEAQLDKSGLPSDRFFAERPEGSVSTLKIQRTQQEDSAVYLCASKRDGTGGANYGYTFGSGTRLTVV.

The chain links TRBV19 to TRBJ2-3; D remains unclear. Trimming cost V 7 bases and J 1 base, with 9 bases left between them. The CDR3 loop spans 13 amino acids. Germline CDR1 and CDR2: LNHDA and SQIVND (reference sequence). CDR3 nucleotide sequence: TGTGCCAGTATGAGCGCAGGCACAGATACGCAGTATTTT. Protein product: CASMSAGTDTQYF.

This clone was recorded a few times. This chain joins TRBV9 and TRBJ2-5, with TRBD2 matching 11 bases. Losses at the gene ends were 0 bases for V and 0 bases for J; bases not matched to a gene: 4. The CDR3 contains 17 residues. The V gene's germline CDR1 is SGDLS and CDR2 YYNGEE. The CDR3 DNA follows: TGTGCCAGCAGCGTAGGCTCTAGCGGGGGGTACCAAGAGACCCAGTACTTC. This translates into CASSVGSSGGYQETQYF.

This clone has a handful of counts. The J gene is TRBJ2-2, the V gene TRBV12-5; 7 bases align to TRBD1. Trimming cost V 2 bases and J 7 bases; bases outside gene matches: 1. The germline CDR1 and CDR2 sequences are LGHNT and FRNRAP. The CDR3 has 13 residues. CDR3 protein: CASGLTGDGELFF. CDR3 DNA: TGTGCTAGTGGTTTGACAGGGGACGGGGAGCTGTTTTTT.

This clone was counted only a few times. The J gene is TRBJ2-1, the V gene TRBV5-1; D is unclear. Germline assignment: CDR1 SGHRS and CDR2 YFSETQ. The germline V and J ends were trimmed by 0 bases and 1 base, with 8 bases remaining between them. This CDR3 is 15 amino acids long. In nucleotides, the CDR3 is TGCGCCAGCAGCTTGGAAACGACATCCTACAATGAGCAGTTCTTC. This codes for CASSLETTSYNEQFF.